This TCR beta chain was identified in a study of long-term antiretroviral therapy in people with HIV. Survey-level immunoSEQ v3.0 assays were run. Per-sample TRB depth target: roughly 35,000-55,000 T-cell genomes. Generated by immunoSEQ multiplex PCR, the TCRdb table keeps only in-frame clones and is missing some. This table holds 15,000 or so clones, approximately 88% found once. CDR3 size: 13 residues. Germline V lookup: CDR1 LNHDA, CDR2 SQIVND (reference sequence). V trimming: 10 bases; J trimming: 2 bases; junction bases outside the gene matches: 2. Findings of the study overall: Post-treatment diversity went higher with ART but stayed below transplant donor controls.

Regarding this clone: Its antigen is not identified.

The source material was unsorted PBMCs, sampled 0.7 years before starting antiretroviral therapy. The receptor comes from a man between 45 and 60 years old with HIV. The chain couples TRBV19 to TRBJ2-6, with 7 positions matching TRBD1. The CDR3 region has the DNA TGTGCCACCGGACAGGCTGGGGCCAACGTCCTGACTTTC. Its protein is CATGQAGANVLTF.